These 13 T cell receptor beta chains originate from one sample sequenced in a study of HIV-infected patients and healthy controls. Roughly three months, about 14 weeks, into antiretroviral therapy, follow-up blood was collected. All unsorted peripheral T cells were captured because whole blood was used without fractionation. Around 450 ng RNA was reverse transcribed with alpha and beta constant-region primers. Each of the alpha and beta chains got its own library through chain-specific third strand synthesis with indices. TCRdb re-called the 5' RACE reads through MiXCR, storing one row per CDR3 protein. Of about 14,000 distinct CDR3 sequences in the sample, less than 15% were seen once. The specimen comprised blood, sampled during antiretroviral therapy. These receptors were obtained from an adult with HIV infection. The donor label of this sample is uncertain.

This clonotype occurred many times. This rearrangement joins TRBV5-6 to TRBJ2-3, with 9 bases that match TRBD1. Germline trimming cut 5 bases from V and 3 bases from J; bases unmatched to any gene: 7. The CDR3 is 15 residues long. The V gene's germline CDR1 is SGHDT and CDR2 YYEEEE. This CDR3 is CASSRSGQGTDTQYF. The CDR3 bases are TGTGCCAGCAGTCGGAGTGGACAGGGGACAGATACGCAGTATTTT.

This clonotype showed up many times. The genes are TRBV7-8 and TRBJ2-5, with D possibly being TRBD2 (5 bases). CDR1 SGHVS and CDR2 FQNEAQ come from the germline V gene. The CDR3 runs to 16 residues. V was clipped by 0 bases and J by 6 bases, with 17 bases between them. The CDR3 region has the DNA TGTGCCAGCAGCTTAGCGAGCGGTCCGTACGGGAAGACCCAGTACTTC. This sequence encodes CASSLASGPYGKTQYF.

This clonotype was recorded many times. The gene calls are TRBV29-1 and TRBJ2-3, with 9 bases that match TRBD1. Germline CDR1 reads SQVTM; CDR2 reads ANQGSEA. This CDR3 has 13 residues. The J segment lost 0 bases and the V segment lost 8 bases, leaving 3 bases of the junction unmatched. Written as DNA, the CDR3 is TGCAGCACGGGACAGGGAAGCACAGATACGCAGTATTTT. Translating it yields CSTGQGSTDTQYF.

Only a few counts were recorded for this clonotype. The rearrangement links TRBV11-2 to TRBJ2-7, with unresolved D. Trimming removed 5 bases at V and 0 bases at J, with 8 bases between. The CDR3 has 13 amino acids. The germline CDR1 and CDR2 sequences are SGHAT and FQNNGV. In DNA, the CDR3 is TGTGCCAGCAGCCCCCGGAACTCCTACGAGCAGTACTTC. Translation: CASSPRNSYEQYF.

This clonotype was counted ten times or more. This chain connects TRBV20-1 to TRBJ1-1; possible D gene TRBD1, 5 bases. Germline CDR1 is DFQATT and CDR2 is SNEGSKA (reference sequence). CDR3 length equals 13 residues. Trimming removed 3 bases at V and 5 bases at J, with 13 bases between. CDR3 region: CSARVGVDTEAFF. DNA of the CDR3: TGCAGTGCTAGGGTGGGGGTGGATACTGAAGCTTTCTTT.

This clonotype was counted at least ten times. This chain uses TRBV5-1 with TRBJ2-5, with a weak D call TRBD2 (5 bases). V lost 1 base and J 0 bases, leaving 10 bases between the germline ends. CDR1 SGHRS and CDR2 YFSETQ come from the germline V gene. This CDR3 has 15 amino acids. The CDR3 coding sequence is TGCGCCAGCAGCTTGAGAGGGCCCGACCAAGAGACCCAGTACTTC. Protein sequence: CASSLRGPDQETQYF.

As to this clonotype: Since a much larger clone is just one base distant, this may be a read error. J is TRBJ2-3 and V is TRBV12-3 or TRBV12-4, with D maybe TRBD2 (5 bases). CDR3 size: 14 residues. The DNA for the CDR3 is TGTGCCAGCAGTTTGAACGGAGGCCCAGATACGCATTATTTT. This translates into CASSLNGGPDTHYF.

This clonotype was picked up many times. The rearrangement joins TRBV6-5 to TRBJ2-1, with 12 bases lining up with TRBD2. The V and J ends lost 5 bases and 0 bases, in that order; junction bases with no gene match: 11. Looked up from germline, CDR1 is MNHEY and CDR2 is SVGAGI. The CDR3 has 19 residues. CDR3 nucleotide sequence: TGTGCCAGCAGTGGATGGACTAGCGGGACCTTCCACTCCTACAATGAGCAGTTCTTC. This sequence encodes CASSGWTSGTFHSYNEQFF.

This clonotype was recorded a few times. This chain joins TRBV11-2 and TRBJ2-7; 10 nucleotides line up with TRBD1. The CDR3 loop spans 16 amino acids. The trim removed 2 bases at V and 6 bases at J, leaving 10 bases unmatched. The germline gives CDR1 SGHAT, CDR2 FQNNGV. DNA for the CDR3: TGTGCCAGCAGCTTAAATGCCGGGACAGGGGTGTCCGAGCAGTACTTC. Translation: CASSLNAGTGVSEQYF.

This chain connects TRBV11-3 to TRBJ2-3, with D perhaps TRBD1 (6 bases). This CDR3 spans 15 amino acids. Germline V CDR1 and CDR2: SGHNT, YENEEA. Trimming stripped 3 bases from V and 0 bases from J, with 10 bases between. This chain's CDR3 is CASSFQDSSTDTQYF. Written as DNA, the CDR3 is TGTGCCAGCAGCTTTCAGGACAGTAGCACAGATACGCAGTATTTT.

This clonotype was counted between two and nine times. V and J are TRBV6-5 and TRBJ2-7; 7 bases align to TRBD2. Per the germline V gene, CDR1 is MNHEY and CDR2 is SVGAGI. The CDR3 sequence is 15 residues long. The V gene end was trimmed by 2 bases and the J gene end by 2 bases; junction bases not matched to a gene: 6. CDR3 residues: CASSYEAGLAYEQYF. In DNA, the CDR3 is TGTGCCAGCAGTTACGAAGCGGGACTTGCCTACGAGCAGTACTTC.

The V gene is TRBV11-2, the J gene TRBJ2-3, with 8 bases that match TRBD2. Germline loops: CDR1 SGHAT, CDR2 FQNNGV. The ends lost 5 bases at V and 5 bases at J; junction bases unmatched: 12. This CDR3 has 16 residues. CDR3 sequence: CASSGGLEGTGDTQYF. CDR3 DNA: TGTGCCAGCAGCGGGGGACTAGAGGGGACGGGAGATACGCAGTATTTT. Based on the CDR3 plus reference TRBV11-2 and TRBJ2-3, the full variable domain is EAGVAQSPRYKIIEKRQSVAFWCNPISGHATLYWYQQILGQGPKLLIQFQNNGVVDDSQLPKDRFSAERLKGVDSTLKIQPAKLEDSAVYLCASSGGLEGTGDTQYFGPGTRLTVL.

This clonotype has at least ten counts. The chain is built from TRBV7-6 and TRBJ2-3; D could derive from TRBD1 or TRBD2 (5 bases each). Deletions cut 3 bases from V and 1 base from J, with 14 bases between. CDR1 and CDR2 from the germline V gene are SGHVS and FNYEAQ. The CDR3 spans 16 residues. CDR3 residues: CASSFAPLGGTDTQYF. CDR3 bases: TGTGCCAGCAGCTTTGCCCCGTTGGGGGGCACAGATACGCAGTATTTT.